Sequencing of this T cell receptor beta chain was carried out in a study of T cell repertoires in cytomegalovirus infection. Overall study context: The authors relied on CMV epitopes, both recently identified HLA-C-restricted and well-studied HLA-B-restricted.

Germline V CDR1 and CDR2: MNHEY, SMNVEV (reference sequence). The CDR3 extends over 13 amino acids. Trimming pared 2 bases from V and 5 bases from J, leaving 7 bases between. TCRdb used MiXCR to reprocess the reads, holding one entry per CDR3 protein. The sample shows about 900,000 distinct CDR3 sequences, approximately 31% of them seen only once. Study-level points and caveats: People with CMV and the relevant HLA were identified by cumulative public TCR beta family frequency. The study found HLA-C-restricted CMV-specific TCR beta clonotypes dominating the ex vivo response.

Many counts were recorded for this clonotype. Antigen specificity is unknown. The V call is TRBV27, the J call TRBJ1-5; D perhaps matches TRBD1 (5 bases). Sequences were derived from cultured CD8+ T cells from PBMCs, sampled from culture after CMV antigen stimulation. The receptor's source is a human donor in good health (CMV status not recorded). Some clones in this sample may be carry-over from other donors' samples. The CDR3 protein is CASSLAGDQPQHF. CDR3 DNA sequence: TGTGCCAGCAGTTTAGCGGGGGATCAGCCCCAGCATTTT.